This T cell receptor beta chain was sequenced for a study of T cell repertoires in cytomegalovirus infection. In the study overall: Public TCR beta signature analysis indicated the presence of both CMV infection and matching HLA type.

Via MiXCR, TCRdb re-called the reads, giving one row per CDR3 protein. The data hold more than 650,000 distinct CDR3 sequences, with about a third observed a single time. Study results and limitations: HLA-C-restricted CMV-specific TCR beta clonotypes prevailed in the ex vivo response. Public TCR beta family frequency separated CMV-and-HLA carriers, including in an independent cohort.

Of note for this clonotype: Its target is not known.

Germline lookup yields CDR1 SEHNR and CDR2 FQNEAQ (reference sequence). This CDR3 is built from 15 residues. Trimming took 5 bases from V and 3 from J, leaving 15 bases between them. The sequenced sample was PBMCs. The chain links TRBV7-9 to TRBJ2-3; weak D call: TRBD2 (7 bases). This TCR was recovered from a human donor in good health (CMV status not recorded). Some clones in this sample may be carry-over from other donors' samples. The CDR3 coding sequence is TGTGCCAGCAGCCCCAGAGGGGGGGATACAGATACGCAGTATTTT. Residues: CASSPRGGDTDTQYF.